This is a list of T cell receptor beta chains from one sample in a study of blood T cell repertoires in COVID-19. The repertoire was sequenced with immunoSEQ multiplex PCR; TCRdb's copy has only in-frame clones and lacks some. Here the sample spans around 220,000 clones, around 90% being singletons. What was sequenced was PBMCs or T cells enriched from blood (not recorded which). The receptors were gathered from a man younger than 40 who had been exposed to COVID-19. CDR3s include the opening cysteine and the closing phenylalanine or tryptophan. A D gene is named only where the DNA matches it firmly. Clone size is given for some rows only: seen once, a few or many times, or a class if the clone is expanded.

j_call v_call cdr3_length clone_size d_call cdr3_nt cdr3_aa
TRBJ2-3 TRBV5-1 14 NA TRBD2 TGCGCCAGCACTACTAGCGGGGTAGCAGATACGCAGTATTTT CASTTSGVADTQYF
TRBJ1-5 TRBV2 15 NA NA TGTGCCAGCATCTTGGACGCAGGGGCCCCCAAGCCCCAGCATTTT CASILDAGAPKPQHF
TRBJ1-4 TRBV19 16 once TRBD1 TGTGCCAGTAGTAGGGGCCTAAACAGGGGGTTGGAAAAACTGTTTTTT CASSRGLNRGLEKLFF
TRBJ1-6 TRBV14 15 NA TRBD1 TGTGCCAGCAGCCAAACGACAGGGCGATATTCACCCCTCCACTTT CASSQTTGRYSPLHF
TRBJ2-5 TRBV3-1/TRBV3-2 14 NA TRBD2 TGTGCCAGCAGCCAGAGCAGCGGGGGAGAGACCCAGTACTTC CASSQSSGGETQYF
TRBJ2-1 TRBV2 12 NA NA TGTGCCAGCAGTGGGGACATCGGTGAGCAGTTCTTC CASSGDIGEQFF
TRBJ2-7 TRBV5-1 13 NA NA TGCGCCAGCACCCGGGACTCCCCCTACGAGCAGTACTTC CASTRDSPYEQYF
TRBJ2-1 TRBV5-1 15 once TRBD2 TGCGCCAGCAGTCTTATGGACGGGGGGGTTGATGAGCAGTTCTTC CASSLMDGGVDEQFF
TRBJ1-6 TRBV27 15 NA TRBD1 TGTGCCAGCAGCCGAACCGGACAGGAACAATCACCCCTCCACTTT CASSRTGQEQSPLHF
TRBJ2-3 TRBV6-1 15 NA TRBD2 TGTGCCAGCAGTGAACTAGCGGCTAGCACAGATACGCAGTATTTT CASSELAASTDTQYF
TRBJ2-1 TRBV6-5 15 NA TRBD2 TGTGCCAGCAGACGGACTAGCGGTTCCTACAATGAGCAGTTCTTC CASRRTSGSYNEQFF
TRBJ1-1 TRBV25-1 12 NA TRBD1 TGTGCCAGCAGTTGGACAGGAGTGAGAGCTTTCTTT CASSWTGVRAFF
TRBJ2-1 TRBV15 16 NA TRBD2 TGTGCCACCAGCAGAGATTCAGCGGGGGTCGAAAATGAGCAGTTCTTC CATSRDSAGVENEQFF
TRBJ2-4 TRBV10-1 15 NA TRBD1 TGCGCCAGCAGTGAGGCGACAGGGGGCGAAAACATTCAGTACTTC CASSEATGGENIQYF
TRBJ1-3 TRBV12-3/TRBV12-4 13 NA NA TGTGCAGTCCGAGCTTACTCTGGAAACACCATATATTTT CAVRAYSGNTIYF
TRBJ1-2 TRBV9 14 NA TRBD1 TGTGCCAGCAGCGATCACTCAGGACAGGGGCGCTACACCTTC CASSDHSGQGRYTF
TRBJ1-6 TRBV5-1 15 NA TRBD1 TGCGCCAGCAGCAGGGACAGCTCCTATAATTCACCCCTCCACTTT CASSRDSSYNSPLHF
TRBJ2-1 TRBV11-2 19 NA TRBD2 TGTGCCAGCAGCTGGAGATTGCCGGTCGGGACTAGCGGGGGAATTGAGCAGTTCTTC CASSWRLPVGTSGGIEQFF
TRBJ2-5 TRBV3-1/TRBV3-2 14 NA NA TGTGCCAGCAGCCCCAGCGACCCGGGGGAGACCCAGTACTTC CASSPSDPGETQYF
TRBJ2-3 TRBV5-6 15 NA TRBD2 TGTGCCAGCAGCTTGTTAGCGGGGGGGCGTGATACGCAGTATTTT CASSLLAGGRDTQYF
TRBJ2-5 TRBV5-1 16 NA TRBD2 TGCGCCAGCAGCTTGGCCGTAGCGGGGACCGAAGAGACCCAGTACTTC CASSLAVAGTEETQYF
TRBJ2-7 TRBV14 15 NA NA TGTGCCAGCAGCCTCGTGGTAAACCCACGGGACGAGCAGTACTTC CASSLVVNPRDEQYF
TRBJ2-3 TRBV3-1/TRBV3-2 17 NA NA TGTGCCAGCAGCCAAGAGCTGGCCCGTCTCCATCCCGATACGCAGTATTTT CASSQELARLHPDTQYF
TRBJ2-5 TRBV19 15 NA TRBD2 TGTGCCAGTAGTATGGTTAGCGGGGGGACGGAGACCCAGTACTTC CASSMVSGGTETQYF
TRBJ1-1 TRBV5-8 15 NA NA TGTGCCAGCAGCTTGGCGGGGGCGGGGGGCACTGAAGCTTTCTTT CASSLAGAGGTEAFF
TRBJ1-5 TRBV19 18 NA NA TGTGCCAGTAGTACGGGAGGTGGAGGCAGGGGTCCCAATCAGCCCCAGCATTTT CASSTGGGGRGPNQPQHF
TRBJ2-5 TRBV7-8 15 NA TRBD2 TGTGCCAGCAGACCGCAGACTAGCGGGGGTCCGCCCCAGTACTTC CASRPQTSGGPPQYF
TRBJ2-2 TRBV3-1/TRBV3-2 15 NA NA TGTGCCAGCAGCCAACCGGGACTGGGCTCCGGGGAGCTGTTTTTT CASSQPGLGSGELFF
TRBJ1-3 TRBV4-2 14 NA NA TGTGCCAGCAGCCAAGTTGGAGATGGAAACACCATATATTTT CASSQVGDGNTIYF
TRBJ1-1 TRBV29-1 13 NA TRBD1 TGCAGCTCCCAGGCAGGGGGAGACACTGAAGCTTTCTTT CSSQAGGDTEAFF
TRBJ2-2 TRBV5-4 17 NA TRBD1 TGTGCCAGCAGCCCAAGTCGACAGGGATACAACACCGGGGAGCTGTTTTTT CASSPSRQGYNTGELFF
TRBJ2-1 TRBV12-5 16 NA NA TGTGCTAGTGGTTCGCCGACAGGAGAAGTATACAATGAGCAGTTCTTC CASGSPTGEVYNEQFF
TRBJ1-5 TRBV30 13 NA NA TGTGCCTGGGCAGGGTTTAGCAATCAGCCCCAGCATTTT CAWAGFSNQPQHF
TRBJ2-1 TRBV11-1 15 NA TRBD1 TGTGCCAGCAGCGTCGGACAGGGCAGAAACAATGAGCAGTTCTTC CASSVGQGRNNEQFF
TRBJ2-3 TRBV6-1 14 NA TRBD1 TGTGCCAGCAGTGAAACTACAGGGGTGGATACGCAGTATTTT CASSETTGVDTQYF
TRBJ2-3 TRBV30 14 NA TRBD2 TGTGCCTTCTGGACTAGCGGGGACTCAGATACGCAGTATTTT CAFWTSGDSDTQYF
TRBJ1-1 TRBV5-1 15 NA NA TGCGCCAGCAGCTGGACAACGGACGGCTCCACTGAAGCTTTCTTT CASSWTTDGSTEAFF
TRBJ1-3 TRBV5-1 17 NA NA TGCGCCAGCAGCCTGAAGATTACAGGGTCTGATGGAAACACCATATATTTT CASSLKITGSDGNTIYF
TRBJ1-1 TRBV3-1/TRBV3-2 11 NA NA TGTGCCAGCAGTTACCGGTCTGAAGCTTTCTTT CASSYRSEAFF
TRBJ2-7 TRBV6-5 15 NA TRBD2 TGTGCCAGCAGATACAGAGCGGGGTCCGCCTACGAGCAGTACTTC CASRYRAGSAYEQYF
TRBJ2-2 TRBV9 12 NA TRBD1 TGTGCCAGCACCCAGGGGGCCGGGGAGCTGTTTTTT CASTQGAGELFF
TRBJ1-2 TRBV30 15 NA NA TGTGCCTGGAGTCCCCCAGGGGTGGGAAGCAATGGCTACACCTTC CAWSPPGVGSNGYTF
TRBJ2-3 TRBV11-3 14 once TRBD2 TGTGCCAGCAGCGTCGGGGGGGCCACAGATACGCAGTATTTT CASSVGGATDTQYF
TRBJ1-2 TRBV5-1 12 once NA TGCGCCAGCAGCTTGGATCACAGATTATTCACCTTC CASSLDHRLFTF
TRBJ2-4 TRBV30 16 NA TRBD1 TGTGCCTGCCGCCCTCTAACAGGGGGCGGATGGAACATTCAGTACTTC CACRPLTGGGWNIQYF
TRBJ2-3 TRBV5-1 15 NA NA TGCGCCAGCAGCCCGGGGTCGGGGAGTACAGATACGCAGTATTTT CASSPGSGSTDTQYF
TRBJ1-2 TRBV9 16 NA NA TGTGCCAGCAGCGTAGATATCGGGATGCTGAGCGATGGCTACACCTTC CASSVDIGMLSDGYTF
TRBJ1-1 TRBV12-3/TRBV12-4 12 NA NA TGTGCCAGCAGAATAGGGGACACTGAAGCTTTCTTT CASRIGDTEAFF
TRBJ2-5 TRBV25-1 17 NA NA TGTGCCAGCAGTGAATTGGGGGCAGGGGACATCCAAGAGACCCAGTACTTC CASSELGAGDIQETQYF